One and the same sample provided the 25 T cell receptor beta chains below, sequenced in a study of shared T cell receptors in the human thymus. Assay: immunoSEQ multiplex PCR; the TCRdb copy retains only in-frame clones and omits some. The sample holds some 700,000 clones, roughly 88% seen once. These data were also reused for a study on human thymus T cells.

The sequencing input was thymocytes. Receptor source: a boy younger than two with a congenital heart defect.

About this clone itself: The junction differs from germline at one of its ends, possibly a read error. The chain couples TRBV6-1 to TRBJ2-7; TRBD2 agrees at 7 bases. Germline values: CDR1 MNHNS, CDR2 SASEGT. The CDR3 has 16 amino acids. CDR3 coding DNA: TGTGCCAGCCGTGAGGTAGGAGGACTAGGGACCTACGAGCAGTACTTC. Its protein product is CASREVGGLGTYEQYF.

This clone occurred a few times. The rearrangement uses TRBV6-1 and TRBJ1-2; 12 nucleotides match TRBD1. CDR3 size: 17 residues. Per germline, CDR1 MNHNS and CDR2 SASEGT. J lost 8 bases, V lost 4 bases, and 14 bases had no gene match. CDR3 protein: CASSVGGQGAPKRGYTF. CDR3 coding DNA: TGTGCCAGCAGTGTTGGGGGACAGGGGGCGCCAAAGAGGGGCTACACCTTC.

This chain joins TRBV4-1 and TRBJ2-7; D perhaps matches TRBD2 (7 bases). The length of the CDR3 is 15 residues. Trimming stripped 0 bases from V and 5 bases from J, with 14 bases between. CDR1 and CDR2 from the germline V gene are MGHRA and YSYEKL. The CDR3 sequence: CASSQDPQGGNEQYF. In DNA, the CDR3 is TGCGCCAGCAGCCAAGATCCACAGGGAGGGAACGAGCAGTACTTC.

V gene TRBV27 combines with J gene TRBJ2-7; 12 nucleotides align to TRBD1. Germline trimming cut 2 bases from V and 0 bases from J; bases unmatched to any gene: 8. CDR3 length: 18 residues. Germline values: CDR1 MNHEY, CDR2 SMNVEV (reference sequence). The CDR3 nucleotides are TGTGCCAGCAGTTTAAAGGGACAGGGGGCGGCCGGCTCCTACGAGCAGTACTTC. Amino acids: CASSLKGQGAAGSYEQYF.

The chain joins TRBV2 to TRBJ2-7; 9 positions match TRBD2. This CDR3 has 14 residues. J was trimmed by 3 bases and V by 7 bases; bases with no gene match: 7. CDR1 is SNHLY, CDR2 FYNNEI, per germline. CDR3 sequence: CASTLAGLDYEQYF. CDR3 DNA: TGTGCCAGCACCCTAGCGGGGTTAGACTACGAGCAGTACTTC.

The chain combines TRBV7-8 with TRBJ2-7, with D maybe TRBD2 (5 bases). The CDR3 runs to 14 residues. V was cut by 7 bases and J by 0 bases, with 13 bases left in between. Germline V gene data show CDR1 as SGHVS and CDR2 as FQNEAQ. The CDR3 reads CASIPREGSYEQYF. The CDR3 DNA sequence: TGTGCCAGCATCCCTCGGGAAGGCTCCTACGAGCAGTACTTC.

This chain links TRBV11-2 with TRBJ2-1; 11 nucleotides align to TRBD2. CDR3 size: 16 residues. Losses at the gene ends were 3 bases for V and 7 bases for J; bases not matched to a gene: 8. Germline V gene data show CDR1 as SGHAT and CDR2 as FQNNGV. CDR3 in DNA: TGTGCCAGCAGCTTGAGTCTAGCGGGAGGTGGTAATGAGCAGTTCTTC. Protein: CASSLSLAGGGNEQFF.

A remark on this clone: A read error may produce the germline difference seen at one junction end. V is TRBV2 and J is TRBJ2-7, with D perhaps TRBD2 (6 bases). The CDR3 covers 15 residues. The germline V gene encodes CDR1 SNHLY and CDR2 FYNNEI. The CDR3, as DNA: TGTGCCAGCAGTGACGGAGACCCCCATACGGGAGTACAGGTCTTC. This translates into CASSDGDPHTGVQVF.

J is TRBJ2-7 and V is TRBV5-5; 10 bases line up with TRBD2. This CDR3 has 18 residues. V trimming: 3 bases; J trimming: 2 bases; junction bases outside the gene matches: 14. The germline V gene encodes CDR1 SGHKS and CDR2 YYEKEE (reference sequence). In DNA form, the CDR3 reads TGTGCCAGCAGCTCCCTGGGGACTAGCGAACCCCGGGCCTACGAGCAGTACTTC. Translation: CASSSLGTSEPRAYEQYF.

The chain joins TRBV28 to TRBJ2-1; 9 bases map to TRBD1. This CDR3 is built from 12 residues. V lost 8 bases to trimming and J lost 12 bases; unmatched junction nucleotides: 8. CDR1 and CDR2 (germline): MDHEN, SYDVKM. In DNA, the CDR3 is TGTGCCAGCGGGAGGACAGGGGCAGGGCAGTTCTTC. It is translated as CASGRTGAGQFF.

The chain employs TRBV4-1 and TRBJ2-1; 8 bases fit TRBD1. The V and J ends lost 4 bases and 6 bases, in that order; junction bases with no gene match: 11. CDR3 size: 16 residues. Germline V gene sequence: CDR1 MGHRA, CDR2 YSYEKL. CDR3 amino acids: CASSPSFRGPVNEQFF. For the CDR3, the DNA is TGCGCCAGCAGCCCCTCTTTCAGGGGGCCGGTCAATGAGCAGTTCTTC.

This clone came up once. V usage is TRBV15 and J usage is TRBJ2-7, with 11 bases matching TRBD2. The CDR3 length is 16 residues. The J segment lost 4 bases and the V segment lost 4 bases, leaving 9 bases of the junction unmatched. The V gene's germline CDR1 is LNHNV and CDR2 YYDKDF (reference sequence). CDR3 in amino acids: CATSTSGRSTLYEQYF. As DNA, the CDR3 is TGTGCCACCAGCACTAGCGGGAGGAGTACCTTATACGAGCAGTACTTC.

The chain combines TRBV18 with TRBJ2-3; 9 bases are a match to TRBD1. Germline lookup yields CDR1 KGHSH and CDR2 LQKENI. Unmatched junction bases numbered 7, after V lost 4 bases and J lost 2 bases. The CDR3 runs 16 residues. CDR3 coding DNA: TGTGCCAGCTCACTTCCGGGACAGGGAAACACAGATACGCAGTATTTT. Amino acid sequence: CASSLPGQGNTDTQYF.

The chain combines TRBV4-1 with TRBJ1-5, with 7 bases aligning to TRBD1. Germline-derived CDR1 and CDR2 are MGHRA and YSYEKL. The V segment lost 4 bases and the J segment 1 base; nucleotides outside the gene matches: 4. The CDR3 extends over 15 amino acids. The CDR3 nucleotides are TGCGCCAGCAGCCCCCGGACAGGAAGCAATCAGCCCCAGCATTTT. Amino acid sequence: CASSPRTGSNQPQHF.

The rearrangement joins TRBV9 to TRBJ2-7, with 7 bases fitting TRBD2. The CDR3 sequence is 15 residues long. Germline lookup yields CDR1 SGDLS and CDR2 YYNGEE. V gave up 1 base and J gave up 7 bases; unmatched junction bases: 11. CDR3 sequence (DNA): TGTGCCAGCAGCGTACTAGCGGACGGACACGGTGAGCAGTACTTC. Its translation is CASSVLADGHGEQYF.

The chain is built from TRBV5-6 and TRBJ2-1; 10 positions agree with TRBD2. The CDR3 covers 16 residues. CDR1 and CDR2 from the germline V gene are SGHDT and YYEEEE. The junction had 12 bases not matched to a gene; V was cut back by 6 bases and J by 6 bases. CDR3 region: CASKRASGSMGNEQFF. CDR3 DNA sequence: TGTGCCAGCAAAAGGGCTAGCGGGAGTATGGGCAATGAGCAGTTCTTC.

The rearrangement links TRBV27 to TRBJ2-1, with 8 bases aligning to TRBD1. The CDR3 length is 16 residues. Germline CDR1 and CDR2: MNHEY and SMNVEV (reference sequence). V was clipped by 6 bases and J by 3 bases; unmatched bases: 10. The CDR3 DNA sequence: TGTGCCAGCAGCCACGGCAGACAGGGGATCTACAATGAGCAGTTCTTC. Translation: CASSHGRQGIYNEQFF.

J is TRBJ2-7 and V is TRBV19; 12 bases are a match to TRBD2. The V gene end was trimmed by 4 bases and the J gene end by 7 bases; junction bases not matched to a gene: 17. CDR1 is LNHDA and CDR2 is SQIVND in the germline V gene (reference sequence). There are 18 residues in the CDR3. CDR3 amino acids: CASSRTSGDGPLWEEQYF. The CDR3 DNA is TGTGCCAGTAGTAGGACTAGCGGGGATGGCCCTTTGTGGGAAGAGCAGTACTTC.

The V and J genes are TRBV13 and TRBJ2-5; 8 positions match TRBD2. Germline loops: CDR1 PRHDT, CDR2 FYEKMQ (reference sequence). The V segment lost 6 bases and the J segment 5 bases; nucleotides outside the gene matches: 5. CDR3 length equals 13 residues. The CDR3 spells CASSYSGIETQYF. CDR3 DNA sequence: TGTGCCAGCAGTTATAGCGGGATCGAGACCCAGTACTTC. Variable domain in full (rest from reference TRBV13 and TRBJ2-5): AAGVIQSPRHLIKEKRETATLKCYPIPRHDTVYWYQQGPGQDPQFLISFYEKMQSDKGSIPDRFSAQQFSDYHSELNMSSLELGDSALYFCASSYSGIETQYFGPGTRLLVL.

The chain carries TRBV18 and TRBJ2-3; 10 nucleotides align to TRBD2. With 1 base clipped from V and 1 base from J, the junction kept 5 bases outside the gene matches. The germline CDR1 and CDR2 sequences are KGHSH and LQKENI. The CDR3 length is 17 residues. CDR3 residues: CASSPRAGTSGTDTQYF. CDR3 bases: TGTGCCAGCTCACCACGAGCCGGGACTAGCGGCACAGATACGCAGTATTTT.

The V call is TRBV7-2, the J call TRBJ2-7, with D unclear. V lost 1 base and J 2 bases, leaving 12 bases between the germline ends. Germline-derived CDR1 and CDR2 are SGHTA and FQGNSA. The CDR3 runs to 15 residues. CDR3 DNA sequence: TGTGCCAGCAGCTTAGTCCCGAAGCTTGCCTACGAGCAGTACTTC. Its translation is CASSLVPKLAYEQYF.

The chain joins TRBV27 to TRBJ2-3; D might be TRBD2 (6 bases). This CDR3 is built from 16 residues. Germline CDR1 MNHEY, CDR2 SMNVEV (reference sequence). Trimming cost V 5 bases and J 2 bases, with 17 bases left between them. The CDR3: CASSPMGGGNTDTQYF. CDR3 nucleotide sequence: TGTGCCAGCAGTCCCATGGGGGGAGGTAACACAGATACGCAGTATTTT.

The chain combines TRBV5-5 with TRBJ2-7; D possibly corresponds to TRBD2 (6 bases). V lost 0 bases, J lost 2 bases, and 9 bases lay in between. The length of the CDR3 is 14 residues. CDR1 and CDR2 from the germline V gene are SGHKS and YYEKEE (reference sequence). The CDR3 DNA reads as TGTGCCAGCAGCTTGGCGGGAGTCGCCTACGAGCAGTACTTC. Protein sequence: CASSLAGVAYEQYF.

The V gene is TRBV30, the J gene TRBJ2-7; the match to TRBD2 covers 7 bases. The germline gives CDR1 GTSNPN, CDR2 SVGIG (reference sequence). V shed 1 base, J shed 2 bases, and the junction held 8 bases outside the gene matches. This CDR3 contains 15 residues. CDR3 in DNA: TGTGCCTGGAGTGATGGACTAGAGACGACCTACGAGCAGTACTTC. Translating it yields CAWSDGLETTYEQYF.

This chain connects TRBV12-5 to TRBJ2-7, with 12 bases matching TRBD2. The CDR3 covers 20 residues. Germline V gives CDR1 LGHNT, CDR2 FRNRAP. The trim removed 0 bases at V and 6 bases at J, leaving 18 bases unmatched. CDR3 protein: CASGLVPSGRATRSGFEQYF. The CDR3 DNA follows: TGTGCTAGTGGTTTGGTACCTAGCGGGAGGGCAACACGCTCAGGCTTCGAGCAGTACTTC.